The 12 T cell receptor beta chains below come from one sample, sequenced in a study of T cells in Graves' hyperthyroidism and ophthalmopathy. Using RNA transcripts as the source, TCR beta CDR3 regions were amplified. The HTBI set primed first-round TCR CDR3 RT-PCR. MiXCR was run by TCRdb on the multiplex PCR reads, yielding one entry per CDR3 protein. The sample lists about 410,000 distinct CDR3 sequences, 14% occurring once. The specimen was blood. These receptors were collected from a woman aged 25 to 39 with Graves' ophthalmopathy.

As concerns this clonotype: This CDR3 is missing its conserved last phenylalanine or tryptophan, likely due to a read error. V gene TRBV12-3 or TRBV12-4 combines with J gene TRBJ2-1; TRBD2 might be the D (5 bases). The CDR3 covers 14 residues. V shed 4 bases and J shed 2 bases, with 9 bases lying between them. In nucleotides, the CDR3 is TGTGCCAGCAGTTACGGGGTTGCCTACAATGAGCAGTTCCTC. Protein product: CASSYGVAYNEQFL.

The CDR3 DNA is TGTGCCATCAGTGACCCACGAACCACGGTATCCTACAATGAGCAGTTCTTC. Translating gives CAISDPRTTVSYNEQFF. The rearrangement uses TRBV10-3 and TRBJ2-1; D is unresolved. The CDR3 consists of 17 residues. V lost 3 bases to trimming and J lost 1 base, with 16 bases between them. Germline CDR1 ENHRY, CDR2 SYGVKD.

A note on this clonotype: A much larger clone differs by one base, so this may be a read error. Given the absence of the conserved phenylalanine or tryptophan at the CDR3 end, a read error is likely. The chain recombines TRBV12-3 or TRBV12-4 with TRBJ1-6; a possible D gene is TRBD1 (5 bases). The CDR3 has 14 amino acids. The CDR3 sequence: CATRQFGDNSPLHL. CDR3 DNA sequence: TGTGCTACGAGACAGTTTGGAGATAATTCACCCCTCCACTTA.

Note on this clonotype: A read error may account for a junction end that differs from germline. This chain connects TRBV4-1 to TRBJ1-2; D gene ambiguous. This CDR3 has 16 amino acids. Germline V gene lookup returns CDR1 MGHRA and CDR2 YSYEKL. CDR3 DNA: TGCGCCAGCAGCCCTCCTACGCTCACGATAAACTATGGCTACGCCTTC. Its protein is CASSPPTLTINYGYAF.

This clonotype has at least ten counts. J is TRBJ1-5 and V is TRBV15; D unclear. The V end lost 1 base, the J end lost 7 bases, and 5 bases lay between the germline ends. This CDR3 has 12 residues. The germline CDR1 and CDR2 sequences are LNHNV and YYDKDF (reference sequence). CDR3: CATSRVGQPQHF. CDR3 nucleotides: TGTGCCACCAGCAGAGTCGGACAGCCCCAGCATTTT.

This clonotype has at least ten counts. The CDR3 reads CASTPGLAGPNEQFF. CDR3 nucleotide sequence: TGTGCCAGCACCCCGGGACTAGCGGGGCCCAATGAGCAGTTCTTC. V and J are TRBV2 and TRBJ2-1, with 13 bases that match TRBD2. The germline gives CDR1 SNHLY, CDR2 FYNNEI. The trim removed 7 bases at V and 6 bases at J, leaving 6 bases unmatched. The CDR3 sequence is 15 residues long. Supplemented by reference TRBV2 and TRBJ2-1, the full variable domain reads EPEVTQTPSHQVTQMGQEVILRCVPISNHLYFYWYRQILGQKVEFLVSFYNNEISEKSEIFDDQFSVERPDGSNFTLKIRSTKLEDSAMYFCASTPGLAGPNEQFFGPGTRLTVL.

This clonotype has ten or more counts. The genes are TRBV30 and TRBJ2-2; D could derive from TRBD1 or TRBD2 (5 bases each). Trimming removed 2 bases from V and 0 bases from J, with 13 bases in between. The V gene's germline CDR1 is GTSNPN and CDR2 SVGIG (reference sequence). The CDR3 is made up of 16 amino acids. CDR3 DNA sequence: TGTGCCTGGAGTACACCCGGGGCAACGAACACCGGGGAGCTGTTTTTT. Translated: CAWSTPGATNTGELFF. The full variable domain, its missing parts supplied by reference TRBV30 and TRBJ2-2, is SQTIHQWPATLVQPVGSPLSLECTVEGTSNPNLYWYRQAAGRGLQLLFYSVGIGQISSEVPQNLSASRPQDRQFILSSKKLLLSDSGFYLCAWSTPGATNTGELFFGEGSRLTVL.

This clonotype was detected ten times or more. J is TRBJ2-7 and V is TRBV27; 10 nucleotides agree with TRBD1. The CDR3 is 15 residues long. Germline V gene lookup returns CDR1 MNHEY and CDR2 SMNVEV (reference sequence). V was clipped by 5 bases and J by 7 bases; unmatched bases: 11. Here the CDR3 reads CASSTPGTGDSEQYF. CDR3 sequence (DNA): TGTGCCAGCAGTACGCCCGGGACAGGGGACAGTGAGCAGTACTTC.

In the case of this clonotype: Since a much larger clone is just one base distant, this may be a read error. V and J are TRBV12-3 or TRBV12-4 and TRBJ1-5; 7 bases agree with TRBD1. The trim removed 5 bases at V and 5 bases at J, leaving 12 bases unmatched. CDR3 length: 16 residues. CDR3 sequence reads: CASSRSLAGGYQPQHF. The CDR3 DNA follows: TGTGCCAGCAGTCGCAGCCTGGCAGGGGGTTATCAGCCCCAGCATTTT.

The chain uses TRBV29-1 and TRBJ2-3; 13 bases match TRBD2. CDR3 length: 17 amino acids. Unmatched junction bases numbered 9, after V lost 4 bases and J lost 2 bases. CDR1 SQVTM and CDR2 ANQGSEA come from the germline V gene. The CDR3 bases are TGCAGCGTTGGAGTTGTGGGGACTAGCGGGAACACAGATACGCAGTATTTT. Residues: CSVGVVGTSGNTDTQYF.

This clonotype was recorded many times. The gene calls are TRBV2 and TRBJ2-2; D might be TRBD1 or TRBD2, each matching 5 bases. CDR1 SNHLY and CDR2 FYNNEI come from the germline V gene. V was pared by 7 bases and J by 7 bases, with 16 bases between. There are 14 residues in the CDR3. CDR3 amino acids: CASKSERGNGELFF. Here the CDR3 DNA reads TGTGCCAGCAAATCAGAGAGGGGAAACGGGGAGCTGTTTTTT.

This clonotype was detected many times. The chain employs TRBV30 and TRBJ1-4, with D perhaps TRBD1 (6 bases). V gave up 6 bases and J gave up 7 bases, with 15 bases separating them. The CDR3 covers 13 residues. The germline gives CDR1 GTSNPN, CDR2 SVGIG (reference sequence). This chain's CDR3 is CACVGGLGEKLFF. The CDR3, as DNA: TGTGCCTGTGTTGGGGGGCTAGGTGAAAAACTGTTTTTT.